Described below is a single T cell receptor (beta chain) sequence and its context. Its target is unknown. The CDR3 sequence is 14 residues long. Trimming left V 3 bases short and J 3 bases short, with 12 bases between. This sample was included in a study of T cells after yellow fever vaccination. The study's findings and limits: There was a small share of clonotypes that showed up in both the CD4 and CD8 compartments. Re-detected after boosting: most primary clones, approximately 97% of CD4 and about 90% of CD8.

TCRdb independently ran MiXCR on the 5' RACE reads; one entry per CDR3 protein. This table has a few hundred thousand distinct CDR3 sequences, roughly 8% appearing once. This receptor was identified in a young man who received the YFV17D yellow fever vaccine. V usage is TRBV12-3 or TRBV12-4 and J usage is TRBJ2-7; D is unresolved. The source was PBMCs, collected roughly seven weeks after the first yellow fever vaccination. CDR3 DNA: TGTGCCAGCAGTTTGGGGTTTGGTGGCTACGAGCAGTACTTC. Protein product: CASSLGFGGYEQYF.